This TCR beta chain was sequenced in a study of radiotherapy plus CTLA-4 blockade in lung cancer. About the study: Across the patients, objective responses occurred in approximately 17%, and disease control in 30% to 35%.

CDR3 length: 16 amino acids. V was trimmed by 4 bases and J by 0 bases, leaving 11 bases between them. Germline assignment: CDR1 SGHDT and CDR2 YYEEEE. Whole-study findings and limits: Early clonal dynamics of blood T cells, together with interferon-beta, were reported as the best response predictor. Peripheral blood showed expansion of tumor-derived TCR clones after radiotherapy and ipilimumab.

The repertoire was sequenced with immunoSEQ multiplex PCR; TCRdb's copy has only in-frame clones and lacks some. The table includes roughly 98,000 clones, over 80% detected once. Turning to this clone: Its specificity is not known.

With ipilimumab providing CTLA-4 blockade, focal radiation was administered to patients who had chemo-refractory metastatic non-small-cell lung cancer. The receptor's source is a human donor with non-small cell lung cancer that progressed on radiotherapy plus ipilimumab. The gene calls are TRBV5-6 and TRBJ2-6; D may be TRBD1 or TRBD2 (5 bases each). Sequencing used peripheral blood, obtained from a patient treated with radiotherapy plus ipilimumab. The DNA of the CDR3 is TGTGCCAGCAGCGAGGGACGGTTCTCTGGGGCCAACGTCCTGACTTTC. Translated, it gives CASSEGRFSGANVLTF.